A selection of T cell receptor beta chains follows, all from one sample in a study of radiation and T cells in renal cell carcinoma. TCRdb's table, derived via immunoSEQ multiplex PCR, lists solely in-frame clones and lacks some. The table shows around 94,000 clones, with 86% occurring only once. The sample here was blood, taken from a patient whose treatment included radiotherapy and nephrectomy. Receptor source: a man aged 50-59 years with renal cell carcinoma. Each CDR3 is given with its conserved first and last residue. Fields, in order: V gene, D gene, clone size, J gene, CDR3 protein, CDR3 DNA. D genes are given only for firm matches. A row's size may be missing; if present it is once, few, many or a size class.

v_gene: TRBV7-6
d_gene: -
abundance: once
j_gene: TRBJ2-7
CDR3aa: CASSLGVGASYEQYF
CDR3nt: TGTGCCAGCAGCTTAGGGGTGGGAGCCTCCTACGAGCAGTACTTC

v_gene: TRBV4-1
d_gene: TRBD1
abundance: many
j_gene: TRBJ1-5
CDR3aa: CASSQETGNQPQHF
CDR3nt: TGCGCCAGCAGCCAAGAGACAGGGAATCAGCCCCAGCATTTT

v_gene: TRBV4-1
d_gene: TRBD2
abundance: -
j_gene: TRBJ2-5
CDR3aa: CASSQGLLAGPSNQETQYF
CDR3nt: TGCGCCAGCAGCCAAGGGTTGCTAGCGGGACCTTCCAACCAAGAGACCCAGTACTTC

v_gene: TRBV5-1
d_gene: -
abundance: -
j_gene: TRBJ2-5
CDR3aa: CASSLDGREETQYF
CDR3nt: TGCGCCAGCAGCCTGGACGGGAGAGAAGAGACCCAGTACTTC

v_gene: TRBV30
d_gene: -
abundance: -
j_gene: TRBJ1-4
CDR3aa: CAWSETRLGNEKLFF
CDR3nt: TGTGCCTGGAGCGAGACCCGCTTGGGTAATGAAAAACTGTTTTTT

v_gene: TRBV27
d_gene: -
abundance: -
j_gene: TRBJ2-5
CDR3aa: CASSSKAGPGETQYF
CDR3nt: TGTGCCAGCAGTTCAAAAGCGGGTCCGGGAGAGACCCAGTACTTC

v_gene: TRBV5-1
d_gene: TRBD1
abundance: -
j_gene: TRBJ2-7
CDR3aa: CASSWGQGAREQYF
CDR3nt: TGCGCCAGCAGCTGGGGACAGGGGGCGAGGGAGCAGTACTTC

v_gene: TRBV27
d_gene: TRBD1
abundance: -
j_gene: TRBJ1-5
CDR3aa: CASSLVGQGTQPQHF
CDR3nt: TGTGCCAGCAGTTTAGTGGGACAGGGGACTCAGCCCCAGCATTTT

v_gene: TRBV11-2
d_gene: -
abundance: -
j_gene: TRBJ2-3
CDR3aa: CASSLGADLSTDTQYF
CDR3nt: TGTGCCAGCAGCTTAGGAGCGGACCTGAGCACAGATACGCAGTATTTT

v_gene: TRBV4-1
d_gene: -
abundance: -
j_gene: TRBJ2-2
CDR3aa: CASSPAGSLTGELFF
CDR3nt: TGCGCCAGCAGCCCAGCCGGGTCCCTCACCGGGGAGCTGTTTTTT

v_gene: TRBV5-5
d_gene: -
abundance: -
j_gene: TRBJ1-1
CDR3aa: CASSLPGVGAFF
CDR3nt: TGTGCCAGCAGCTTGCCTGGGGTAGGGGCTTTCTTT

v_gene: TRBV6-1
d_gene: -
abundance: -
j_gene: TRBJ2-3
CDR3aa: CASSERGDTQYF
CDR3nt: TGTGCCAGCAGTGAACGAGGAGATACGCAGTATTTT

v_gene: TRBV6-1
d_gene: TRBD1
abundance: -
j_gene: TRBJ1-2
CDR3aa: CASNPGQAWGYTF
CDR3nt: TGTGCCAGCAACCCGGGACAGGCATGGGGCTACACCTTC

v_gene: TRBV5-1
d_gene: TRBD2
abundance: -
j_gene: TRBJ2-7
CDR3aa: CASSMGLAGASYEQYF
CDR3nt: TGCGCCAGCAGCATGGGACTAGCGGGAGCCTCCTACGAGCAGTACTTC

v_gene: TRBV2
d_gene: TRBD1
abundance: -
j_gene: TRBJ2-7
CDR3aa: CASSDSGTGEYF
CDR3nt: TGTGCCAGCAGTGATTCCGGGACAGGGGAGTACTTC

v_gene: TRBV28
d_gene: -
abundance: -
j_gene: TRBJ2-7
CDR3aa: CASRNGQGTPYEQYF
CDR3nt: TGTGCCAGCCGAAACGGGCAGGGGACGCCCTACGAGCAGTACTTC

v_gene: TRBV29-1
d_gene: -
abundance: -
j_gene: TRBJ1-2
CDR3aa: CSVRTAANYGYTF
CDR3nt: TGCAGCGTCCGGACAGCCGCTAACTATGGCTACACCTTC

v_gene: TRBV5-1
d_gene: TRBD2
abundance: -
j_gene: TRBJ2-5
CDR3aa: CASSFTSGAMETQYF
CDR3nt: TGCGCCAGCAGCTTTACTAGCGGGGCCATGGAGACCCAGTACTTC

v_gene: TRBV4-3
d_gene: -
abundance: -
j_gene: TRBJ2-1
CDR3aa: CASSQDQIYNEQFF
CDR3nt: TGCGCCAGCAGCCAAGATCAGATATACAATGAGCAGTTCTTC

v_gene: TRBV28
d_gene: -
abundance: -
j_gene: TRBJ1-5
CDR3aa: CASSSSYIWQPQHF
CDR3nt: TGTGCCAGCAGTTCCTCCTACATATGGCAGCCCCAGCATTTT

v_gene: TRBV4-1
d_gene: TRBD1
abundance: -
j_gene: TRBJ2-1
CDR3aa: CASSLGQGPMDEQFF
CDR3nt: TGCGCCAGCAGCCTGGGACAGGGCCCTATGGATGAGCAGTTCTTC

v_gene: TRBV2
d_gene: -
abundance: -
j_gene: TRBJ1-2
CDR3aa: CASSEQRDAANYGYTF
CDR3nt: TGTGCCAGCAGTGAACAACGGGACGCAGCTAACTATGGCTACACCTTC

v_gene: TRBV7-8
d_gene: TRBD1
abundance: -
j_gene: TRBJ1-1
CDR3aa: CASSPLGQGAIEAFF
CDR3nt: TGTGCCAGCAGCCCTCTCGGGCAGGGGGCCATTGAAGCTTTCTTT

v_gene: TRBV5-1
d_gene: -
abundance: -
j_gene: TRBJ2-1
CDR3aa: CASSSPGTRYNEQFF
CDR3nt: TGCGCCAGCAGCTCCCCCGGGACAAGGTACAATGAGCAGTTCTTC

v_gene: TRBV6-1
d_gene: -
abundance: -
j_gene: TRBJ2-1
CDR3aa: CASSKEGEQFF
CDR3nt: TGTGCCAGCAGTAAAGAGGGTGAGCAGTTCTTC

v_gene: TRBV27
d_gene: -
abundance: -
j_gene: TRBJ2-5
CDR3aa: CASSLVANKETQYF
CDR3nt: TGTGCCAGCAGTTTGGTGGCTAATAAAGAGACCCAGTACTTC

v_gene: TRBV2
d_gene: -
abundance: -
j_gene: TRBJ1-3
CDR3aa: CATPGTAGNTIYF
CDR3nt: TGTGCCACCCCCGGGACTGCTGGAAACACCATATATTTT

v_gene: TRBV7-9
d_gene: TRBD2
abundance: -
j_gene: TRBJ2-1
CDR3aa: CASSLEGLGPVEQFF
CDR3nt: TGTGCCAGCAGCTTAGAGGGACTAGGTCCGGTTGAGCAGTTCTTC

v_gene: TRBV7-8
d_gene: -
abundance: -
j_gene: TRBJ2-2
CDR3aa: CASSLDIPIQTWNTGELFF
CDR3nt: TGTGCCAGCAGCTTAGATATCCCGATCCAGACATGGAACACCGGGGAGCTGTTTTTT

v_gene: TRBV7-2
d_gene: TRBD2
abundance: once
j_gene: TRBJ2-5
CDR3aa: CASSLAVAGGKQTQYF
CDR3nt: TGTGCCAGCAGCTTAGCGGTAGCGGGGGGCAAACAGACCCAGTACTTC

v_gene: TRBV5-1
d_gene: -
abundance: -
j_gene: TRBJ2-1
CDR3aa: CASSLGGRNEQFF
CDR3nt: TGCGCCAGCAGCTTAGGGGGGCGCAATGAGCAGTTCTTC

v_gene: TRBV7-9
d_gene: -
abundance: once
j_gene: TRBJ2-7
CDR3aa: CASRGTLSYEQYF
CDR3nt: TGTGCCAGCAGAGGGACGCTCTCCTACGAGCAGTACTTC

v_gene: TRBV6-4
d_gene: TRBD2
abundance: -
j_gene: TRBJ2-3
CDR3aa: CASSDSTSGGAYTDTQYF
CDR3nt: TGTGCCAGCAGTGACTCGACTAGCGGGGGGGCATACACAGATACGCAGTATTTT

v_gene: TRBV6-5
d_gene: -
abundance: -
j_gene: TRBJ2-2
CDR3aa: CASTASRGGTGELFF
CDR3nt: TGTGCCAGCACCGCAAGCCGAGGGGGCACCGGGGAGCTGTTTTTT

v_gene: TRBV6-5
d_gene: -
abundance: -
j_gene: TRBJ2-5
CDR3aa: CASSSQGRTQYF
CDR3nt: TGTGCCAGCAGTTCCCAGGGGAGGACCCAGTACTTC

v_gene: TRBV7-2
d_gene: TRBD1
abundance: -
j_gene: TRBJ1-2
CDR3aa: CASSSTGTATNYGYTF
CDR3nt: TGTGCCAGCAGCTCCACAGGGACAGCCACTAACTATGGCTACACCTTC

v_gene: TRBV7-9
d_gene: -
abundance: once
j_gene: TRBJ1-2
CDR3aa: CASSLARGDYGYTF
CDR3nt: TGTGCCAGCAGCTTAGCGAGGGGCGACTATGGCTACACCTTC

v_gene: TRBV5-8
d_gene: -
abundance: -
j_gene: TRBJ2-5
CDR3aa: CASSLGGPSPRTQYF
CDR3nt: TGTGCCAGCAGCTTGGGGGGACCCTCCCCGCGGACCCAGTACTTC

v_gene: TRBV7-2
d_gene: -
abundance: -
j_gene: TRBJ2-7
CDR3aa: CASSLVVGEYEQYF
CDR3nt: TGTGCCAGCAGCTTAGTGGTGGGGGAATACGAGCAGTACTTC

v_gene: TRBV5-1
d_gene: -
abundance: -
j_gene: TRBJ2-3
CDR3aa: CASSLGGGSGDTQYF
CDR3nt: TGCGCCAGCAGCTTGGGTGGGGGAAGCGGAGATACGCAGTATTTT

v_gene: TRBV6-1
d_gene: -
abundance: -
j_gene: TRBJ2-1
CDR3aa: CASSEVGNSYNEQFF
CDR3nt: TGTGCCAGCAGTGAAGTCGGCAACAGCTACAATGAGCAGTTCTTC

v_gene: TRBV4-1
d_gene: -
abundance: few
j_gene: TRBJ2-2
CDR3aa: CASSQEHGRNTGELFF
CDR3nt: TGCGCCAGCAGCCAAGAACACGGGAGGAACACCGGGGAGCTGTTTTTT

v_gene: TRBV19
d_gene: -
abundance: -
j_gene: TRBJ1-5
CDR3aa: CASSIDLLQPQHF
CDR3nt: TGTGCCAGTAGTATAGATTTACTGCAGCCCCAGCATTTT

v_gene: TRBV2
d_gene: TRBD1
abundance: -
j_gene: TRBJ2-7
CDR3aa: CASSEVGGLSYEQYF
CDR3nt: TGTGCCAGCAGTGAGGTAGGGGGCCTCTCCTACGAGCAGTACTTC

v_gene: TRBV9
d_gene: -
abundance: -
j_gene: TRBJ1-1
CDR3aa: CASSVGGLTEAFF
CDR3nt: TGTGCCAGCAGCGTAGGGGGGCTGACTGAAGCTTTCTTT

v_gene: TRBV2
d_gene: TRBD1
abundance: -
j_gene: TRBJ2-5
CDR3aa: CASSEDRGQWETQYF
CDR3nt: TGTGCCAGCAGTGAGGACAGGGGGCAATGGGAGACCCAGTACTTC

v_gene: TRBV19
d_gene: TRBD1
abundance: -
j_gene: TRBJ2-5
CDR3aa: CASSILVTGGTQYF
CDR3nt: TGTGCCAGTAGTATCCTTGTGACAGGGGGGACCCAGTACTTC

v_gene: TRBV9
d_gene: -
abundance: -
j_gene: TRBJ2-7
CDR3aa: CASSYKAGHSYEQYF
CDR3nt: TGTGCCAGCAGCTATAAAGCGGGACACTCCTACGAGCAGTACTTC

v_gene: TRBV28
d_gene: TRBD1
abundance: -
j_gene: TRBJ1-2
CDR3aa: CAGRKQGINYGYTF
CDR3nt: TGTGCCGGCCGGAAACAGGGGATTAACTATGGCTACACCTTC

v_gene: TRBV7-2
d_gene: -
abundance: -
j_gene: TRBJ2-5
CDR3aa: CASSLVEGETQYF
CDR3nt: TGTGCCAGCAGCTTAGTGGAGGGAGAGACCCAGTACTTC